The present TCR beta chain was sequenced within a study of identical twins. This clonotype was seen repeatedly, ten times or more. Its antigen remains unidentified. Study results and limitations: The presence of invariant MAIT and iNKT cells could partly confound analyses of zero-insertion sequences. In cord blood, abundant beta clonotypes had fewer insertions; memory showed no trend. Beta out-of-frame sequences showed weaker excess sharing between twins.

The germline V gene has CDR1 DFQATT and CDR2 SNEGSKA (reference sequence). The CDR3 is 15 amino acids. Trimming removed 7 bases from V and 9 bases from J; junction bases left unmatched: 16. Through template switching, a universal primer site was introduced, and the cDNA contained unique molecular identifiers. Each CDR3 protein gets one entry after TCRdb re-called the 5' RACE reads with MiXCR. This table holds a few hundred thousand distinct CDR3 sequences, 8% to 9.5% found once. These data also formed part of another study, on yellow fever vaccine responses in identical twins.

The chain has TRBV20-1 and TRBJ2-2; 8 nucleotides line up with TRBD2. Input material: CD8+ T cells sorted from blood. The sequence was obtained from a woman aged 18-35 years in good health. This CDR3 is CSVPTGTSRNRELFF. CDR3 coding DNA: TGCAGTGTTCCGACCGGGACTAGTAGGAACCGGGAGCTGTTTTTT.